One and the same sample provided the 28 T cell receptor beta chains below, sequenced in a study of T cells after yellow fever vaccination. TCRdb called the 5' RACE reads again in MiXCR, with one record for every CDR3 protein. The table has 120,000 or so distinct CDR3 sequences, almost 9% seen once. The sequenced sample was CD8+ T cells sorted from PBMCs, obtained on the day of the yellow fever booster vaccination. These receptors were obtained from a man between 18 and 29 years old who received the YFV17D yellow fever vaccine.

This clonotype occurred a few times. The chain employs TRBV6-2 or TRBV6-3 and TRBJ2-1, with D perhaps given as TRBD1 or TRBD2 (5 bases each). Trimming shortened V by 6 bases and J by 10 bases, and 10 bases separated the two germline ends. CDR3 length: 11 residues. The germline V gene encodes CDR1 MNHEY and CDR2 SVGEGT. The CDR3 bases are TGTGCCAGCAGCGCCGGGACGGAGCAGTTCTTC. Translation gives CASSAGTEQFF.

There are many counts of this clonotype. The rearrangement links TRBV29-1 to TRBJ2-7, with D possibly being TRBD2 (6 bases). Per the germline V gene, CDR1 is SQVTM and CDR2 is ANQGSEA. The V end was cut by 6 bases, the J end by 4 bases, with 19 bases between. CDR3 length: 14 amino acids. The CDR3 sequence is CSVVQTREPYEQYV. Here the CDR3 DNA reads TGCAGCGTGGTCCAAACCCGGGAGCCTTACGAGCAGTACGTC.

This clonotype has only a few counts. V gene TRBV4-2 combines with J gene TRBJ2-7; 9 positions agree with TRBD2. The ends lost 4 bases at V and 3 bases at J; junction bases unmatched: 7. Germline V gene sequence: CDR1 LGHNA, CDR2 YNFKEQ. This CDR3 region has 15 residues. This CDR3 is CASSPRGSGGYEQYF. In nucleotides, the CDR3 is TGTGCCAGCAGCCCTCGGGGTAGCGGGGGCTACGAGCAGTACTTC.

There are a few counts of this clonotype. This rearrangement joins TRBV12-3 or TRBV12-4 to TRBJ2-1; D perhaps matches TRBD2 (5 bases). CDR3 length equals 12 residues. Trimming left V 7 bases short and J 4 bases short, with 8 bases between. The CDR3 region has the DNA TGTGCCAGCACCGGACTGTACAATGAGCAGTTCTTC. Protein product: CASTGLYNEQFF.

This clonotype was counted between two and nine times. V usage is TRBV5-1 and J usage is TRBJ2-3; a weak D match, TRBD2 (5 bases). Germline CDR1 reads SGHRS; CDR2 reads YFSETQ. This CDR3 spans 15 amino acids. V was cut by 0 bases and J by 6 bases, with 14 bases left in between. The DNA of the CDR3 is TGCGCCAGCAGCTTGGGAGGGCTGCAACCTGATACGCAGTATTTT. Amino acid sequence: CASSLGGLQPDTQYF. The full variable domain, its missing parts supplied by reference TRBV5-1 and TRBJ2-3, is KAGVTQTPRYLIKTRGQQVTLSCSPISGHRSVSWYQQTPGQGLQFLFEYFSETQRNKGNFPGRFSGRQFSNSRSEMNVSTLELGDSALYLCASSLGGLQPDTQYFGPGTRLTVL.

In this sample, this clonotype turned up a few times. The chain employs TRBV24-1 and TRBJ2-4; D could derive from TRBD1 or TRBD2 (5 bases each). The CDR3 is made up of 11 amino acids. The V end lost 3 bases, the J end lost 9 bases, and 5 bases lay between the germline ends. From germline, CDR1 is KGHDR and CDR2 SFDVKD. The CDR3: CATSDGGIQYF. DNA for the CDR3: TGTGCCACCAGTGATGGGGGCATTCAGTACTTC.

The genes are TRBV27 and TRBJ2-7, with D maybe TRBD1 (6 bases). Between the trimmed V and J ends, which lost 4 bases and 6 bases, there was a span of 13 bases. Germline V gives CDR1 MNHEY, CDR2 SMNVEV (reference sequence). The CDR3 length is 13 residues. The CDR3 protein is CASSSGAGGEQYV. The CDR3 DNA is TGTGCCAGCAGTTCAGGGGCAGGAGGCGAGCAGTACGTC.

This clonotype came up many times. The chain uses TRBV5-1 and TRBJ2-7, with TRBD1 matching over 8 bases. V shed 4 bases and J 7 bases; nucleotides not matched to a gene: 19. This CDR3 is 17 amino acids long. The germline V gene has CDR1 SGHRS and CDR2 YFSETQ. This chain's CDR3 is CASSPNPGGAWAFEQYV. CDR3 nucleotide sequence: TGCGCCAGCAGCCCTAACCCAGGGGGCGCGTGGGCGTTTGAGCAGTACGTC.

The table lists this clonotype with a few counts. This chain joins TRBV7-2 and TRBJ2-3, with 11 bases matching TRBD2. This CDR3 comprises 19 residues. Germline V CDR1 and CDR2: SGHTA, FQGNSA. The ends lost 1 base at V and 1 base at J; junction bases unmatched: 10. This CDR3 reads CASSLVRSLLAGGTDTQYF. In nucleotides, the CDR3 is TGTGCCAGCAGCTTAGTAAGGAGCCTACTAGCGGGGGGCACAGATACGCAGTATTTT.

This clonotype has only a few counts. The chain carries TRBV19 and TRBJ2-1, with unresolved D. Per the germline V gene, CDR1 is LNHDA and CDR2 is SQIVND (reference sequence). The CDR3 totals 10 residues. With 8 bases removed from V and 9 bases from J, the gap between germline ends came to 8 bases. CDR3 sequence (DNA): TGTGCCAGTGGTTGGGGTGAGCAGTTCTTC. Translation: CASGWGEQFF.

This clonotype has only a few counts. The CDR3 protein is CSARRRRAESFLAHTQYF. CDR3 sequence (DNA): TGCAGTGCTAGAAGGCGGCGGGCCGAGTCTTTTTTAGCGCATACGCAGTATTTT. J is TRBJ2-3 and V is TRBV20-1, with a weak D call TRBD2 (5 bases). The germline gives CDR1 DFQATT, CDR2 SNEGSKA (reference sequence). The CDR3 is 18 residues long. Between the trimmed V and J ends, which lost 2 bases and 7 bases, there was a span of 28 bases.

This clonotype was picked up many times. The V call is TRBV5-5, the J call TRBJ2-1, with 11 nucleotides matching TRBD2. Germline-derived CDR1 and CDR2 are SGHKS and YYEKEE (reference sequence). The V segment lost 4 bases and the J segment 8 bases; nucleotides outside the gene matches: 14. The CDR3 covers 17 residues. In DNA, the CDR3 is TGTGCCAGCAGCCCTTGGGCGGGGCTAGCGGGGGGCCATGAGCAGTTCTTC. Translated: CASSPWAGLAGGHEQFF.

This clonotype was seen only a few times. V gene TRBV9 combines with J gene TRBJ2-7; no clear D. V was trimmed by 0 bases and J by 6 bases, leaving 13 bases between them. Germline V gene lookup returns CDR1 SGDLS and CDR2 YYNGEE. The CDR3 runs to 14 residues. The CDR3 nucleotides are TGTGCCAGCAGCGTAGTCCCGACACCCTCCGAGCAGTACTTC. Amino acids: CASSVVPTPSEQYF.

This clonotype was counted a few times. The CDR3 region has the DNA TGTGCCAGCAGCTTAACTCCCGGGGGTGCGGGCACGCAAGAGACCCAGTACTTC. The encoded protein is CASSLTPGGAGTQETQYF. The chain has TRBV11-2 and TRBJ2-5, with D perhaps TRBD2 (6 bases). V lost 2 bases to trimming and J lost 2 bases, with 21 bases between them. The CDR3 totals 18 residues. Germline-derived CDR1 and CDR2 are SGHAT and FQNNGV. The entire variable domain, with the rest obtained from reference TRBV11-2 and TRBJ2-5, is as follows: EAGVAQSPRYKIIEKRQSVAFWCNPISGHATLYWYQQILGQGPKLLIQFQNNGVVDDSQLPKDRFSAERLKGVDSTLKIQPAKLEDSAVYLCASSLTPGGAGTQETQYFGPGTRLLVL.

This clonotype was detected ten times or more. This chain joins TRBV20-1 and TRBJ1-2, with no clear D. The ends were cut back, 6 bases at V and 5 bases at J, with 16 bases in the middle. Germline V gene sequence: CDR1 DFQATT, CDR2 SNEGSKA (reference sequence). This CDR3 spans 13 amino acids. CDR3 region: CSAQLGTVYGYTF. CDR3 coding DNA: TGCAGTGCCCAATTGGGAACAGTTTATGGCTACACCTTC.

This sequence joins TRBV15 and TRBJ1-1; TRBD1 aligns across 7 bases. Germline loops: CDR1 LNHNV, CDR2 YYDKDF (reference sequence). The CDR3 loop spans 12 amino acids. Trimming cost V 6 bases and J 8 bases; bases outside gene matches: 6. CDR3 sequence: CATSIDRDEAFF. Here the CDR3 DNA reads TGTGCCACCAGTATCGACAGGGACGAAGCTTTCTTT.

The chain has TRBV5-1 and TRBJ1-1; 12 nucleotides align to TRBD1. V lost 4 bases to trimming and J lost 3 bases; unmatched junction nucleotides: 7. This CDR3 spans 16 amino acids. Per the germline V gene, CDR1 is SGHRS and CDR2 is YFSETQ. As DNA, the CDR3 is TGCGCCAGCAGCCCCGGGACAGGGGGCTGGGACACTGAAGCTTTCTTT. It is translated as CASSPGTGGWDTEAFF.

This clonotype counts as medium-sized (0.01 to 0.1%). DNA of the CDR3: TGCAGCGTTGAGGACGCGGGGGCCGATGGTTCAGATGAGCAGTTCTTC. It encodes CSVEDAGADGSDEQFF. V is TRBV29-1 and J is TRBJ2-1, with a possible D match to TRBD2 (7 bases). Germline V gives CDR1 SQVTM, CDR2 ANQGSEA. Trimming removed 3 bases at V and 8 bases at J, with 23 bases between. The CDR3 length is 16 residues.

There are a few counts of this clonotype. The chain carries TRBV19 and TRBJ1-5; 10 nucleotides match TRBD1. The germline V gene has CDR1 LNHDA and CDR2 SQIVND (reference sequence). Losses at the gene ends were 6 bases for V and 2 bases for J; bases not matched to a gene: 7. This CDR3 has 16 residues. The CDR3 loop reads CASSSSGTGGNQPQHF. The CDR3 region has the DNA TGTGCCAGTAGCTCCTCCGGGACAGGGGGCAATCAGCCCCAGCATTTT.

This clonotype has more than one count but fewer than ten. This sequence joins TRBV6-5 and TRBJ1-5; TRBD1 matches 7 bases. The CDR3 is 15 residues long. V shed 4 bases and J 4 bases; nucleotides not matched to a gene: 7. Germline CDR1 and CDR2: MNHEY and SVGAGI. CDR3 sequence: CASSWGRGVNQPQHF. The CDR3 DNA reads as TGTGCCAGCAGTTGGGGCAGGGGGGTGAATCAGCCCCAGCATTTT.

This clonotype came up many times. The chain carries TRBV5-1 and TRBJ2-1; D call uncertain. Germline CDR1 SGHRS, CDR2 YFSETQ. Trimming left V 10 bases short and J 5 bases short, with 1 base between. The CDR3 totals 8 residues. CDR3 DNA sequence: TGCGCCGACAATGAGCAGTTCTTC. This codes for CADNEQFF.

This chain joins TRBV14 and TRBJ2-2, with D possibly TRBD2 on 5 matching bases. CDR1 is SGHDN and CDR2 is FVKESK in the germline V gene. CDR3 length: 14 amino acids. The V gene lost 3 bases and the J gene lost 2 bases, with 7 bases spanning the gap. The CDR3 region has the DNA TGTGCCAGCAGCCACGACTACAACACCGGGGAGCTGTTTTTT. This codes for CASSHDYNTGELFF.

In its sample, this clonotype was seen many times. The gene calls are TRBV20-1 and TRBJ2-1, with 11 bases matching TRBD2. Trimming removed 5 bases from V and 6 bases from J; junction bases left unmatched: 6. CDR1 and CDR2 (germline): DFQATT, SNEGSKA (reference sequence). This CDR3 is built from 14 residues. The CDR3 loop is CSAFSGGAFNEQFF. The CDR3 DNA follows: TGCAGTGCTTTTAGCGGGGGGGCCTTCAATGAGCAGTTCTTC.

The V gene is TRBV9, the J gene TRBJ1-3; D perhaps matches TRBD1 (6 bases). CDR1 is SGDLS, CDR2 YYNGEE, per germline. The CDR3 extends over 15 amino acids. V lost 0 bases and J 4 bases, leaving 11 bases between the germline ends. The CDR3 sequence: CASSVVGGMGNTIYF. The CDR3 DNA reads as TGTGCCAGCAGCGTAGTAGGGGGTATGGGAAACACCATATATTTT.

This clonotype has more than one count but fewer than ten. The V and J genes are TRBV28 and TRBJ1-5; D is unresolved. With 3 bases removed from V and 5 bases from J, the gap between germline ends came to 8 bases. CDR1 is MDHEN, CDR2 SYDVKM, per germline. The CDR3 spans 13 residues. As DNA, the CDR3 is TGTGCCAGCAGTTTCCCCATGGATCAGCCCCAGCATTTT. It encodes CASSFPMDQPQHF.

This clonotype has a count of ten or more. The chain joins TRBV7-9 to TRBJ2-1; 10 positions match TRBD2. From germline, CDR1 is SEHNR and CDR2 FQNEAQ (reference sequence). V gave up 5 bases and J gave up 8 bases; unmatched junction bases: 21. The CDR3 is 19 residues long. CDR3 coding DNA: TGTGCCAGCAGCCCCGAGTCCGGGGGGCTAGCGGGGGCATGGGATGAGCAGTTCTTC. It specifies CASSPESGGLAGAWDEQFF. Together with reference TRBV7-9 and TRBJ2-1, the CDR3 gives the full variable domain: DTGVSQNPRHKITKRGQNVTFRCDPISEHNRLYWYRQTLGQGPEFLTYFQNEAQLEKSRLLSDRFSAERPKGSFSTLEIQRTEQGDSAMYLCASSPESGGLAGAWDEQFFGPGTRLTVL.

V and J are TRBV7-2 and TRBJ2-5; 7 nucleotides agree with TRBD1. The trim removed 5 bases at V and 1 base at J, leaving 4 bases unmatched. The germline V gene has CDR1 SGHTA and CDR2 FQGNSA. The CDR3 covers 14 residues. The CDR3 sequence: CASSADRSQETQYF. CDR3 coding DNA: TGTGCCAGCAGCGCGGACAGGTCCCAAGAGACCCAGTACTTC.

The DNA for the CDR3 is TGTGCTACCCACGGAGCTGGGGCAGCCCAAGAGACCCAGTACTTC. Protein: CATHGAGAAQETQYF. The chain carries TRBV7-2 and TRBJ2-5, with D maybe TRBD1 (5 bases). The CDR3 totals 15 residues. Per the germline V gene, CDR1 is SGHTA and CDR2 is FQGNSA.